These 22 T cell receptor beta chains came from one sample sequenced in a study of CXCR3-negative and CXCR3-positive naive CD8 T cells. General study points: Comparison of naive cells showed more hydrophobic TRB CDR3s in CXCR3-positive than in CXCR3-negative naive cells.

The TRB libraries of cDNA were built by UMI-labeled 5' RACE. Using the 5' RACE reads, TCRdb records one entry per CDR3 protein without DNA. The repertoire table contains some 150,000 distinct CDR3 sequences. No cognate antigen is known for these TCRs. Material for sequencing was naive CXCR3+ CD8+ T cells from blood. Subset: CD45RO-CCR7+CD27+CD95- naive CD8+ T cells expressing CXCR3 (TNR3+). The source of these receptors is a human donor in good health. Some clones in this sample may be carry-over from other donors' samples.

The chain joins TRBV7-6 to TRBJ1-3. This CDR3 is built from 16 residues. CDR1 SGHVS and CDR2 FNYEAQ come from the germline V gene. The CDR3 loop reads CASSLAGEPSGNTIYF.

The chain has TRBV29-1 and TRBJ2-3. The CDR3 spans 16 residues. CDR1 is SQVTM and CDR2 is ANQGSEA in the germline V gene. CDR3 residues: CSVEDPLSDGTDTQYF.

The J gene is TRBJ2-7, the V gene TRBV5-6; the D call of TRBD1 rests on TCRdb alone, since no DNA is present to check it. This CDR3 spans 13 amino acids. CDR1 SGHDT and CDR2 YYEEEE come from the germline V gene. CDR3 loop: CASSLGGRGEQYF.

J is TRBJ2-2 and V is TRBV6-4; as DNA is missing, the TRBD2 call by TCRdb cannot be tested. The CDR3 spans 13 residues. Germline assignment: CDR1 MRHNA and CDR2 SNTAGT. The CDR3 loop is CASSGGATGELFF.

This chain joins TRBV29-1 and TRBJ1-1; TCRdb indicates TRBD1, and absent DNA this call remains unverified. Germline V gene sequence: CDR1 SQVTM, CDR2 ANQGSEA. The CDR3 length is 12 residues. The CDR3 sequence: CSVEGQGAEAFF.

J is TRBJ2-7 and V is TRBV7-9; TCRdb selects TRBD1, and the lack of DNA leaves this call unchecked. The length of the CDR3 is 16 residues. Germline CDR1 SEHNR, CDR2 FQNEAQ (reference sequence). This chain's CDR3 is CASSFYRDTGPHEQYF.

The chain's CDR3 is CASSPPAQHSYEQYF. The chain joins TRBV12-3 or TRBV12-4 to TRBJ2-7; TCRdb names TRBD1, which stays unverified in the absence of DNA. This CDR3 contains 15 residues.

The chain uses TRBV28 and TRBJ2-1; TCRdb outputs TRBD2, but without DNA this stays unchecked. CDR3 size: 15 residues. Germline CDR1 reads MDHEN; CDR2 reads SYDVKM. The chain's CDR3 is CASSSGWAVNNEQFF.

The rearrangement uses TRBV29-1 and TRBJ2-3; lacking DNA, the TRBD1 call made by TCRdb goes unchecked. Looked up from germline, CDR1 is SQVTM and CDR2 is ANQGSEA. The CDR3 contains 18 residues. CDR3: CSVEYQAGQGYMTDTQYF.

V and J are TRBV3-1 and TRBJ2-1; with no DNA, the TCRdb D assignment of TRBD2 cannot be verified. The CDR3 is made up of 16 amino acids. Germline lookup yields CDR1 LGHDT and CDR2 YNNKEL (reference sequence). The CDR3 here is CASSQGTSGIVFEQFF.

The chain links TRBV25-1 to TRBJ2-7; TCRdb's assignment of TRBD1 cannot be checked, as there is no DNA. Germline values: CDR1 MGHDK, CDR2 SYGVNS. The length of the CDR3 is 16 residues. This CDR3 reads CASSDPGQGMIGEQYF.

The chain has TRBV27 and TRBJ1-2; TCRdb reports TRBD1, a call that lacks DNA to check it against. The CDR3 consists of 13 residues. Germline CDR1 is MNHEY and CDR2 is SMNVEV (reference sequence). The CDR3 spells CASSRGRSYGYTF.

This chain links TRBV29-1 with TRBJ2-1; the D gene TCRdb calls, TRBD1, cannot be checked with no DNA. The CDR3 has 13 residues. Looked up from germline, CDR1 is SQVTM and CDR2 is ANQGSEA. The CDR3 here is CSVELPGQGLEFF.

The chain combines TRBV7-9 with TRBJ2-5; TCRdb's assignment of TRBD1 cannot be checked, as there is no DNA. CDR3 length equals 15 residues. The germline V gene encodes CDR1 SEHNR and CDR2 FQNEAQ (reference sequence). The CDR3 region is CASSFPGQRGETQYF.

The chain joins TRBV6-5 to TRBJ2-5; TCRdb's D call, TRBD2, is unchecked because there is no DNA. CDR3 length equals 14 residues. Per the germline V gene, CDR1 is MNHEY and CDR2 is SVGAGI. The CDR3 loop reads CASSYAVPQETQYF.

CDR3 region: CASSSPGTEAFF. The chain has TRBV27 and TRBJ1-1; TCRdb lists TRBD1, though no DNA is available to test this call. The CDR3 covers 12 residues. Germline-derived CDR1 and CDR2 are MNHEY and SMNVEV (reference sequence).

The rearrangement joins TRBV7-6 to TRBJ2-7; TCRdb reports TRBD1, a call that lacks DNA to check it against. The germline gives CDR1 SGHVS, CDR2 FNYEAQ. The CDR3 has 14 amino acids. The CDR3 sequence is CASSAWGLEYEQYF.

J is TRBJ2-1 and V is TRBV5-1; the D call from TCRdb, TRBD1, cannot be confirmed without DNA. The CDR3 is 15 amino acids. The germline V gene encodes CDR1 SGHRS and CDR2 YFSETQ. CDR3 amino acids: CASSTGQGASNEQFF. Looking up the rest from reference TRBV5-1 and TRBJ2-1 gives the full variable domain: KAGVTQTPRYLIKTRGQQVTLSCSPISGHRSVSWYQQTPGQGLQFLFEYFSETQRNKGNFPGRFSGRQFSNSRSEMNVSTLELGDSALYLCASSTGQGASNEQFFGPGTRLTVL.

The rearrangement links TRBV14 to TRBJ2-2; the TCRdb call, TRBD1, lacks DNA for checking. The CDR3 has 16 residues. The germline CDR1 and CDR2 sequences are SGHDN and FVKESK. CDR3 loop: CASSPGQGGDTGELFF.

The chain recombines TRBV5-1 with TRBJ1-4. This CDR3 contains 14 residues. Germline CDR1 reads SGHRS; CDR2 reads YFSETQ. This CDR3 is CASSDDNDEEKLFF.

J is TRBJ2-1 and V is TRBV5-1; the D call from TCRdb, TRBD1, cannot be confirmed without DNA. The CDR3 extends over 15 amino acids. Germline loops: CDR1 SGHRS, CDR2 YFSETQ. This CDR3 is CASSFDSVSYNEQFF.

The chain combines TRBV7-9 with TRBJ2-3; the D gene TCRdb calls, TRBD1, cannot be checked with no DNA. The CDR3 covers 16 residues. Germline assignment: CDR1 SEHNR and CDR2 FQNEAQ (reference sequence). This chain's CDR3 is CASSSPGTGITDTQYF.